The next 10 T cell receptor beta chains were all read from a single sample in a study of cytomegalovirus exposure and HLA in healthy donors. TCRdb's table, derived via immunoSEQ multiplex PCR, lists solely in-frame clones and lacks some. The sample includes over 200,000 clones, about nine tenths of them seen just once. Sequencing was performed on PBMCs. The origin of the receptors is a young woman in good health and CMV-seropositive.

This sequence joins TRBV7-9 and TRBJ2-7; 7 nucleotides match TRBD1. The CDR3 extends over 13 amino acids. V shed 7 bases and J 4 bases; nucleotides not matched to a gene: 7. Germline V CDR1 and CDR2: SEHNR, FQNEAQ (reference sequence). This CDR3 reads CASNRDSYYEQYF. In DNA, the CDR3 is TGTGCCAGCAATAGGGACAGCTATTACGAGCAGTACTTC.

The chain joins TRBV4-1 to TRBJ1-1, with TRBD1 matching over 7 bases. The CDR3 is 16 residues long. The ends lost 4 bases at V and 8 bases at J; junction bases unmatched: 16. The germline V gene has CDR1 MGHRA and CDR2 YSYEKL. CDR3 nucleotide sequence: TGCGCCAGCAGCCGCAAACAGGGGCAAGGCCCTAAGGAAGCTTTCTTT. This translates into CASSRKQGQGPKEAFF.

The rearrangement uses TRBV5-1 and TRBJ2-7, with D tentatively TRBD2 (6 bases). The CDR3 has 15 residues. Deletions cut 0 bases from V and 5 bases from J, with 15 bases between. Germline V lookup: CDR1 SGHRS, CDR2 YFSETQ. The CDR3 DNA sequence: TGCGCCAGCAGCTTGGACCTAGGAGGGCCCGACGAGCAGTACTTC. Protein: CASSLDLGGPDEQYF.

This clone showed up just a few times. This chain joins TRBV6-5 and TRBJ2-1; 9 positions agree with TRBD1. V shed 5 bases, J shed 8 bases, and the junction held 7 bases outside the gene matches. The V gene's germline CDR1 is MNHEY and CDR2 SVGAGI. The length of the CDR3 is 14 residues. Here the CDR3 reads CASSRPRDRDEQFF. In DNA, the CDR3 is TGTGCCAGCAGTAGACCGCGGGACAGGGATGAGCAGTTCTTC.

The gene calls are TRBV5-1 and TRBJ1-3; TRBD1 matches 7 bases. CDR1 and CDR2 (germline): SGHRS, YFSETQ. Unmatched junction bases numbered 6, after V lost 0 bases and J lost 0 bases. The CDR3 loop spans 17 amino acids. The CDR3 nucleotides read TGCGCCAGCAGCTTGGACTCCGGGACAGACTCTGGAAACACCATATATTTT. Translated, it gives CASSLDSGTDSGNTIYF.

V is TRBV9 and J is TRBJ2-5; the match to TRBD1 covers 7 bases. Germline V gene lookup returns CDR1 SGDLS and CDR2 YYNGEE. Trimming at V came to 2 bases and at J to 3 bases, leaving 1 base not matched to a gene. CDR3 length equals 13 residues. CDR3 region: CASSVTGEETQYF. The CDR3 region has the DNA TGTGCCAGCAGCGTCACAGGGGAAGAGACCCAGTACTTC.

The V and J genes are TRBV5-1 and TRBJ2-5; D gene uncertain. V lost 2 bases to trimming and J lost 7 bases, with 12 bases between them. The CDR3 runs 13 residues. CDR1 is SGHRS, CDR2 YFSETQ, per germline. The CDR3 region is CASSLRSRGTQYF. The CDR3 DNA follows: TGCGCCAGCAGCTTACGAAGCCGCGGGACCCAGTACTTC.

V gene TRBV5-1 combines with J gene TRBJ1-1, with TRBD1 identical over 9 bases. V dropped 0 bases and J dropped 4; count of bases not matched to a gene: 7. CDR1 and CDR2 from the germline V gene are SGHRS and YFSETQ. The CDR3 is 16 amino acids. CDR3 sequence reads: CASSLAGQGSITEAFF. The CDR3 nucleotides read TGCGCCAGCAGCTTGGCTGGACAGGGGAGTATCACTGAAGCTTTCTTT.

CDR3 in DNA: TGTGCCAGCAGTGCCCCTGACGGATCGAGGAGGTATGGCTACACCTTC. Amino acid sequence: CASSAPDGSRRYGYTF. V usage is TRBV28 and J usage is TRBJ1-2; D gene ambiguous. This CDR3 has 16 residues. V shed 5 bases and J shed 5 bases, with 21 bases lying between them. CDR1 is MDHEN and CDR2 is SYDVKM in the germline V gene.

The CDR3 sequence is CASSHQLAGVHEQYF. CDR3 bases: TGTGCCAGCAGTCACCAGCTAGCGGGAGTCCACGAGCAGTACTTC. This chain joins TRBV27 and TRBJ2-7; 10 nucleotides line up with TRBD2. The CDR3 has 15 amino acids. V shed 5 bases, J shed 5 bases, and the junction held 9 bases outside the gene matches. Germline lookup yields CDR1 MNHEY and CDR2 SMNVEV (reference sequence).